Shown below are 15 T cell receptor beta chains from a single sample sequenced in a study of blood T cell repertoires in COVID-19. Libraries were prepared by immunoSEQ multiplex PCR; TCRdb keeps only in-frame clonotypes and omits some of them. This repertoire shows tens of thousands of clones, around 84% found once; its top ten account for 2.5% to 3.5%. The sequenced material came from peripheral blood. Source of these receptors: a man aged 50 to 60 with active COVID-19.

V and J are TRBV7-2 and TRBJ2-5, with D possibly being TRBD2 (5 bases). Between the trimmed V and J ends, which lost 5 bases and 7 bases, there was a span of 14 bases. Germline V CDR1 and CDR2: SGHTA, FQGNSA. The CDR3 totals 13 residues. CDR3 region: CASSPGPEGTQYF. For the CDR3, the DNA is TGTGCCAGCAGCCCAGGCCCCGAGGGGACCCAGTACTTC.

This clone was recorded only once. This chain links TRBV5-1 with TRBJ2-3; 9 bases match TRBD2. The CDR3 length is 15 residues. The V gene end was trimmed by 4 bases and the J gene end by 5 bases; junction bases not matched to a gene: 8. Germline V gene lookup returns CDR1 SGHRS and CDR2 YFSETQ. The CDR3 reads CASSGGRGGVDTQYF. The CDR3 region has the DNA TGCGCCAGCAGCGGCGGGCGGGGGGGAGTAGATACGCAGTATTTT.

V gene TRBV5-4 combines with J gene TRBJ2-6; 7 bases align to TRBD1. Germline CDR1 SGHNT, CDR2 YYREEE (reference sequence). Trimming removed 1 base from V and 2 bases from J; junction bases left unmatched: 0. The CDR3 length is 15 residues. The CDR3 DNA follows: TGTGCCAGCAGCTTGACAGGGGCTGGGGCCAACGTCCTGACTTTC. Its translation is CASSLTGAGANVLTF. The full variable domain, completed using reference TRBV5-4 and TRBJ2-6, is ETGVTQSPTHLIKTRGQQVTLRCSSQSGHNTVSWYQQALGQGPQFIFQYYREEENGRGNFPPRFSGLQFPNYSSELNVNALELDDSALYLCASSLTGAGANVLTFGAGSRLTVL.

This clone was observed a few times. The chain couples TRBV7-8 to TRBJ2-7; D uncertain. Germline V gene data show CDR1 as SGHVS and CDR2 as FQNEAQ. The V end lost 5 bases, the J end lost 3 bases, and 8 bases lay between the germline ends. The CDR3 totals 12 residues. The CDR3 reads CASSMTNYEQYF. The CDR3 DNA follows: TGTGCCAGCAGCATGACAAACTACGAGCAGTACTTC.

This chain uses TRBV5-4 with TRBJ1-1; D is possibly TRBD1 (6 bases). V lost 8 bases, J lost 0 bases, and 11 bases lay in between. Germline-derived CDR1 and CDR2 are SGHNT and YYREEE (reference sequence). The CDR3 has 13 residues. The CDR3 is CASRDNMNTEAFF. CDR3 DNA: TGTGCCAGTAGGGACAACATGAACACTGAAGCTTTCTTT.

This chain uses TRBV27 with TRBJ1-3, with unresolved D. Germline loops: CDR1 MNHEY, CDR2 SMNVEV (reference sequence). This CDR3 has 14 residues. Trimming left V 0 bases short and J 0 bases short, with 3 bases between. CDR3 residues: CASSLSFSGNTIYF. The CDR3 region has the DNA TGTGCCAGCAGTTTATCCTTCTCTGGAAACACCATATATTTT.

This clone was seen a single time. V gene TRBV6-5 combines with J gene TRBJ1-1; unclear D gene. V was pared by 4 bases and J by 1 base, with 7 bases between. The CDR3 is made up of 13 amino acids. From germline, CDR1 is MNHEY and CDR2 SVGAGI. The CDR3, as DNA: TGTGCCAGCAGTTGGTCTAAGAACACTGAAGCTTTCTTT. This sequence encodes CASSWSKNTEAFF.

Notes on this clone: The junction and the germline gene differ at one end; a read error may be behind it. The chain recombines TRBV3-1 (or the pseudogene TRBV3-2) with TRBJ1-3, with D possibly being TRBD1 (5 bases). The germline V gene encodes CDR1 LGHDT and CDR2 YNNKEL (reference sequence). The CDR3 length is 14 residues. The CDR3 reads CASSKDSSGNTIYF. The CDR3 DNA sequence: TGTGCCAGCAGCAAAGACAGCTCTGGAAACACCATATATTTT.

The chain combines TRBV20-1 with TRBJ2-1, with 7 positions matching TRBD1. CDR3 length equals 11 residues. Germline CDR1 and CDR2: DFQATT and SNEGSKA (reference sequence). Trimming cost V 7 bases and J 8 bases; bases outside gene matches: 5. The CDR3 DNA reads TGCAGTGTCGACAGGGTTGATGAGCAGTTCTTC. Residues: CSVDRVDEQFF.

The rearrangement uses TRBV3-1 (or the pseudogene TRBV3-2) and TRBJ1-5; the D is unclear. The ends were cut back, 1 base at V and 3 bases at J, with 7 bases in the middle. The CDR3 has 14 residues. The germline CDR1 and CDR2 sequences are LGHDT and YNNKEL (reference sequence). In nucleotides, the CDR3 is TGTGCCAGCAGCCAAGGTTCGTACAATCAGCCCCAGCATTTT. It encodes CASSQGSYNQPQHF.

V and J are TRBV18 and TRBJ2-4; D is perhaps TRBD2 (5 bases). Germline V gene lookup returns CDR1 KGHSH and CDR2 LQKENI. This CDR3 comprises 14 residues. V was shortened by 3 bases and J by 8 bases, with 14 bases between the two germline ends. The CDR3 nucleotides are TGTGCCAGCTCACCCGGAGTGGCGCGGGACATTCAGTACTTC. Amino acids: CASSPGVARDIQYF.

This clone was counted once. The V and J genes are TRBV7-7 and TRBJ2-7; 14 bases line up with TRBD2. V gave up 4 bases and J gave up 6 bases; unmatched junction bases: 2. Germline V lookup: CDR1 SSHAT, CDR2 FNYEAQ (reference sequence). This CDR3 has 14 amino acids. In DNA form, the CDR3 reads TGTGCCAGCAGCTACGGACTAGCGGGAGGCGAGCAGTACTTC. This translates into CASSYGLAGGEQYF. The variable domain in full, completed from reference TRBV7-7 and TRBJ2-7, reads GAGVSQSPRYKVTKRGQDVTLRCDPISSHATLYWYQQALGQGPEFLTYFNYEAQPDKSGLPSDRFSAERPEGSISTLTIQRTEQRDSAMYRCASSYGLAGGEQYFGPGTRLTVT.

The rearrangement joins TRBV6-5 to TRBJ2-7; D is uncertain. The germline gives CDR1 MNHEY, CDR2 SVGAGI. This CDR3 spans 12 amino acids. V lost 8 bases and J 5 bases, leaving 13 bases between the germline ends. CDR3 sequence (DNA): TGTGCCAGCGCGGAGAGGCGGAACGAGCAGTACTTC. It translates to CASAERRNEQYF.

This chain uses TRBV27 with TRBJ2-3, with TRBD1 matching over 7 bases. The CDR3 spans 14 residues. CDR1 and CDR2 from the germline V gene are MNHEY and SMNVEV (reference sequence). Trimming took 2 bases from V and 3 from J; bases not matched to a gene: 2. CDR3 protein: CASSLARGTDTQYF. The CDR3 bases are TGTGCCAGCAGTTTAGCCAGGGGGACAGATACGCAGTATTTT.

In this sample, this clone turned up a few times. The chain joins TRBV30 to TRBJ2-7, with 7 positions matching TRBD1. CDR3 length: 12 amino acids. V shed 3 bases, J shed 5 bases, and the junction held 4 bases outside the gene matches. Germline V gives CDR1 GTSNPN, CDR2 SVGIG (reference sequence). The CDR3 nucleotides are TGTGCCTGGAGGGACAGGCTCGACGAGCAGTACTTC. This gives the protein CAWRDRLDEQYF.